The 7 T cell receptor beta chains reported below all come from one sample, sequenced in a study of tumor-infiltrating lymphocytes in primary liver carcinoma. Synthesis of TCR beta cDNA was carried out from approximately 470 ng total RNA with a constant-region primer. TCR beta libraries came from three nested multiplex PCR rounds using slightly modified ARM-PCR. Two initial PCR rounds of about 11 cycles each paired TRBV1-TRBV30 forward primers with a C-beta reverse primer. TCRdb reprocessed the multiplex PCR reads with MiXCR, giving one entry per CDR3 protein. The sample has 30,000 to 40,000 distinct CDR3 sequences; 70% to 80% are singletons. Each 20-30 mg portion of unsorted bulk tissue served as the source for co-extraction of RNA and DNA. Specimen: liver tumor tissue from sampling region 4. Indicated subset: tumor region T4, right-lateral pole. These receptors were obtained from a man aged 35 to 55 with primary liver carcinoma and hepatitis B virus infection.

Worth noting for this clonotype: One end of the junction fails to match germline, which may point to a read error. This chain links TRBV12-3 or TRBV12-4 with TRBJ2-2, with D perhaps being TRBD1 or TRBD2 (5 bases each). The CDR3 extends over 14 amino acids. CDR3 DNA: TGTGCCATCATGGAGACAGCTAACACCGGGGATCTGTTTTTT. Protein: CAIMETANTGDLFF.

The chain recombines TRBV28 with TRBJ2-7, with a tentative D call TRBD1 (6 bases). V gave up 3 bases and J gave up 9 bases, with 15 bases separating them. The CDR3 has 13 amino acids. Per germline, CDR1 MDHEN and CDR2 SYDVKM. The CDR3 nucleotides are TGTGCCAGCAGTTTTCAGGGGTCCGTGGGGCAGTACTTC. Encoded protein: CASSFQGSVGQYF. Filled out from reference TRBV28 and TRBJ2-7, the complete variable domain reads DVKVTQSSRYLVKRTGEKVFLECVQDMDHENMFWYRQDPGLGLRLIYFSYDVKMKEKGDIPEGYSVSREKKERFSLILESASTNQTSMYLCASSFQGSVGQYFGPGTRLTVT.

This clonotype was recorded only once. The V gene is TRBV6-5, the J gene TRBJ2-1, with a weak D call TRBD1 (5 bases). Per the germline V gene, CDR1 is MNHEY and CDR2 is SVGAGI. The CDR3 spans 12 residues. In nucleotides, the CDR3 is TGTGCAAGCGCCTCAGGGTCCGGTGAGCAGTTCTTC. Residues: CASASGSGEQFF.

Points on this clonotype: A read error may produce the germline difference seen at one junction end. This chain connects TRBV6-1 to TRBJ1-1, with a weak D call TRBD1 (6 bases). In germline, CDR1 is MNHNS, CDR2 SASEGT. The CDR3 spans 15 residues. Written as DNA, the CDR3 is TGTGCCAGTACCCCACCCCGGGACATGAACACTGAAGCTCTCTTT. Translation: CASTPPRDMNTEALF.

Concerning this clonotype itself: The junction departs from germline at one end; a sequencing error may be responsible. This chain uses TRBV11-3 with TRBJ1-5; D may be TRBD1 (5 bases). This CDR3 spans 15 amino acids. Germline CDR1 reads SGHNT; CDR2 reads YENEEA. The CDR3 DNA reads as TGTGCCAGTAGCTTAGATGTGGGGGTGGCTCAGCCCCAACATTTT. It specifies CASSLDVGVAQPQHF. Looking up the rest from reference TRBV11-3 and TRBJ1-5 gives the full variable domain: EAGVVQSPRYKIIEKKQPVAFWCNPISGHNTLYWYLQNLGQGPELLIRYENEEAVDDSQLPKDRFSAERLKGVDSTLKIQPAELGDSAVYLCASSLDVGVAQPQHFGDGTRLSIL.

This clonotype was counted once. This chain links TRBV29-1 with TRBJ1-1; D is unclear. The CDR3 has 15 amino acids. CDR1 and CDR2 from the germline V gene are SQVTM and ANQGSEA. V lost 4 bases, J lost 0 bases, and 15 bases lay in between. CDR3 protein: CSVGPRWRMNTEAFF. CDR3 nucleotides: TGCAGCGTTGGCCCGCGATGGCGAATGAACACTGAAGCTTTCTTT.

For this clonotype: Germline is not matched at one junction end, which may reflect a read error. The genes are TRBV5-5 and TRBJ2-1, with D hard to call. The CDR3 consists of 15 residues. CDR1 is SGHKS and CDR2 is YYEKEE in the germline V gene (reference sequence). This CDR3 reads CASSLGLGTFNEEFF. CDR3 nucleotides: TGTGCCAGCAGCTTGGGTCTAGGTACGTTCAATGAGGAGTTCTTC.